Presented here are 14 T cell receptor beta chains from one specimen sequenced in a study of Ad26.COV2.S vaccination and SARS-CoV-2 variants. TCRdb keeps only in-frame clones here, not all; method: immunoSEQ multiplex PCR. The sample shows about 370,000 clones, approximately 89% of them seen only once. Treatment described: around 19 received Ad26.COV2.S at low or high dose, single or two shots; several received placebo; per-sample allocation not given. Specimens were obtained on day 63 following the first vaccine or placebo injection. Specimen: peripheral blood, collected in a trial of Ad26.COV2.S vaccine versus placebo. The receptors stem from a person between 18 and 65 years old who received the Ad26.COV2.S COVID-19 vaccine or a placebo.

With regard to this clone: The identical CDR3 is also encoded by other nucleotide sequences in the sample. The chain recombines TRBV28 with TRBJ2-7; 7 positions match TRBD1. Germline V gene data show CDR1 as MDHEN and CDR2 as SYDVKM. This CDR3 has 12 amino acids. This CDR3 is CASSRGSYEQYF. The CDR3 DNA reads as TGTGCGTCAAGCAGGGGGAGTTACGAGCAGTACTTC.

V gene TRBV7-9 combines with J gene TRBJ1-1; D is possibly TRBD1 (5 bases). In germline, CDR1 is SEHNR, CDR2 FQNEAQ (reference sequence). Trimming stripped 5 bases from V and 3 bases from J, with 13 bases between. This CDR3 comprises 14 residues. The DNA of the CDR3 is TGTGCCAGCAGCGGTCTCCGGGGGGACACTGAAGCTTTCTTT. This translates into CASSGLRGDTEAFF.

The V call is TRBV3-1 (or the pseudogene TRBV3-2), the J call TRBJ2-2; D is unclear. Germline CDR1 LGHDT, CDR2 YNNKEL (reference sequence). CDR3 length: 13 amino acids. Trimming removed 4 bases from V and 6 bases from J, with 9 bases in between. CDR3 coding DNA: TGTGCCAGCAGCCCCAGACCTTCCGGGGAGCTGTTTTTT. Translated, it gives CASSPRPSGELFF.

The rearrangement joins TRBV2 to TRBJ2-1, with 14 bases identical to TRBD2. This CDR3 contains 14 residues. Germline CDR1 and CDR2: SNHLY and FYNNEI. Trimming at V came to 6 bases and at J to 8 bases, leaving 3 bases not matched to a gene. The CDR3, as DNA: TGTGCCAGCAGCCGACTAGCGGGAGGGGATGAGCAGTTCTTC. The encoded protein is CASSRLAGGDEQFF.

The chain joins TRBV7-2 to TRBJ1-2; the D is unclear. The germline CDR1 and CDR2 sequences are SGHTA and FQGNSA. V shed 0 bases and J shed 4 bases, with 9 bases lying between them. The CDR3 covers 14 residues. In nucleotides, the CDR3 is TGTGCCAGCAGCTTAGCTGCCCAGTTCTATGGCTACACCTTC. It yields the protein CASSLAAQFYGYTF. Full variable domain (rest looked up from reference TRBV7-2 and TRBJ1-2): GAGVSQSPSNKVTEKGKDVELRCDPISGHTALYWYRQSLGQGLEFLIYFQGNSAPDKSGLPSDRFSAERTGGSVSTLTIQRTQQEDSAVYLCASSLAAQFYGYTFGSGTRLTVV.

This clone has just one count. The J gene is TRBJ2-7, the V gene TRBV6-2 or TRBV6-3; D is perhaps TRBD2 (5 bases). V was pared by 2 bases and J by 3 bases, with 8 bases between. This CDR3 region has 13 residues. The germline V gene encodes CDR1 MNHEY and CDR2 SVGEGT. The CDR3 DNA follows: TGTGCCAGCAGTTACCCGGGGAGCTACGAGCAGTACTTC. This translates into CASSYPGSYEQYF.

CDR3 DNA: TGTGCCAGCAGCCTAGAGTCCTACAATGAGCAGTTCTTC. This gives the protein CASSLESYNEQFF. This chain uses TRBV7-9 with TRBJ2-1; the D is unclear. Trimming removed 5 bases at V and 1 base at J, with 6 bases between. The CDR3 loop spans 13 amino acids. Germline CDR1 and CDR2: SEHNR and FQNEAQ (reference sequence).

Worth noting for this clone: This same CDR3 is encoded by further DNA sequences in the sample. This chain joins TRBV30 and TRBJ1-2, with a weak D call TRBD1 (6 bases). Germline V gene data show CDR1 as GTSNPN and CDR2 as SVGIG (reference sequence). The CDR3 sequence is 11 residues long. Trimming left V 3 bases short and J 8 bases short, with 10 bases between. The CDR3 region has the DNA TGTGCCTGGAGCGGGGGCGGAGGCTACACCTTC. It yields the protein CAWSGGGGYTF.

The chain is built from TRBV30 and TRBJ1-1; no clear D gene. Trimming stripped 7 bases from V and 6 bases from J, with 18 bases between. This CDR3 contains 13 residues. CDR1 GTSNPN and CDR2 SVGIG come from the germline V gene (reference sequence). DNA for the CDR3: TGTGCCTCCGCAGAGTTAGGTACCGCTGAAGCTTTCTTT. This gives the protein CASAELGTAEAFF.

The V gene is TRBV18, the J gene TRBJ2-1; no firm D call. Germline loops: CDR1 KGHSH, CDR2 LQKENI. The ends were cut back, 1 base at V and 5 bases at J, with 9 bases in the middle. This CDR3 spans 14 amino acids. The CDR3 coding sequence is TGTGCCAGCTCACCACGGAACATTAACAATGAGCAGTTCTTC. Translation gives CASSPRNINNEQFF.

V usage is TRBV9 and J usage is TRBJ2-5; tentative D call: TRBD2 (6 bases). Trimming removed 10 bases at V and 4 bases at J, with 23 bases between. Per germline, CDR1 SGDLS and CDR2 YYNGEE. The CDR3 sequence is 15 residues long. The CDR3 DNA sequence: TGTGCCCCCCGTTTTTACAGGCGGGAAGGAGAGACCCAGTACTTC. Amino acid sequence: CAPRFYRREGETQYF.

This clone appeared a few times. This rearrangement joins TRBV9 to TRBJ1-4; D gene ambiguous. Germline CDR1 is SGDLS and CDR2 is YYNGEE. The CDR3 loop spans 14 amino acids. V was shortened by 4 bases and J by 4 bases, with 11 bases between the two germline ends. The DNA for the CDR3 is TGTGCCAGCAGCACTCATCCCGGTAATGAAAAACTGTTTTTT. Residues: CASSTHPGNEKLFF.

The chain couples TRBV28 to TRBJ2-2, with D hard to call. CDR3 length equals 14 residues. Germline values: CDR1 MDHEN, CDR2 SYDVKM. The V end lost 4 bases, the J end lost 6 bases, and 12 bases lay between the germline ends. CDR3 amino acids: CASSSNHRSGELFF. In DNA, the CDR3 is TGTGCCAGCAGTTCTAACCATAGGTCCGGGGAGCTGTTTTTT.

This clone was seen once. This rearrangement joins TRBV9 to TRBJ1-1, with 7 bases matching TRBD1. Trimming at V came to 0 bases and at J to 1 base, leaving 6 bases not matched to a gene. This CDR3 comprises 16 residues. In germline, CDR1 is SGDLS, CDR2 YYNGEE. This chain's CDR3 is CASSVGGTAQNTEAFF. In nucleotides, the CDR3 is TGTGCCAGCAGCGTAGGTGGGACAGCTCAGAACACTGAAGCTTTCTTT.